This T cell receptor (beta chain) was identified in a study of radiation and T cells in renal cell carcinoma. CDR3 length: 15 residues. The germline gives CDR1 SGHVS, CDR2 FNYEAQ. V was pared by 2 bases and J by 6 bases, with 15 bases between. The treatment here: treatment-naive control, cytoreductive nephrectomy. This table comes from immunoSEQ multiplex PCR, and its TCRdb copy is limited to in-frame clones, with some not included. The sample lists 20,000 or so clones; 45% to 65% were seen once. This chain links TRBV7-6 with TRBJ2-3; no firm D call. This receptor was obtained from a human donor with renal cell carcinoma. The sequenced sample was tumor tissue, obtained from a patient whose treatment was nephrectomy without radiotherapy. The CDR3 DNA is TGTGCCAGCAGCTTAAATGAAGCGAGATGGGATACGCAGTATTTT. It codes for CASSLNEARWDTQYF.